This is a list of T cell receptor beta chains from one sample in a study of blood T cell repertoires in COVID-19. The repertoire was sequenced with immunoSEQ multiplex PCR; TCRdb's copy has only in-frame clones and lacks some. The table lists 300,000 or so clones, about 87% of them singletons. The specimen sequenced was peripheral blood. The source is a woman aged 45-65 years who had recovered from COVID-19. The CDR3 runs from the conserved cysteine through the conserved F or W. D genes are given only for firm matches. The listing skips clone size in some rows; elsewhere it reads once, few, many or a size class.

clone_size,j_call,d_call,cdr3_length,v_call,cdr3_nt,cdr3_aa
NA,TRBJ1-2,NA,15,TRBV19,TGTGCCAGTAGTGTCACAGGGATCGTAAACTATGGCTACACCTTC,CASSVTGIVNYGYTF
NA,TRBJ2-1,NA,15,TRBV5-5,TGTGCCAGCAGCTTTTACCAAATAGGGGGCAATGAGCAGTTCTTC,CASSFYQIGGNEQFF
NA,TRBJ2-7,NA,14,TRBV6-2/TRBV6-3,TGTGCCAGCAGTTACTTTCCAAGCTTGTACGAGCAGTACTTC,CASSYFPSLYEQYF
NA,TRBJ2-2,TRBD2,16,TRBV7-9,TGTGCCAGCAGCTCAGGACTAGCGGGGGTCACCGGGGAGCTGTTTTTT,CASSSGLAGVTGELFF
once,TRBJ2-2,NA,13,TRBV5-1,TGCGCCAGCGCGACAGAAAACACCGGGGAGCTGTTTTTT,CASATENTGELFF
NA,TRBJ2-5,TRBD1,14,TRBV28,TGTGCCAGCAGTTTATGGACAGGGAAAGAGACCCAGTACTTC,CASSLWTGKETQYF
NA,TRBJ1-5,NA,17,TRBV4-2,TGTGCCAGCAGCCTCTCAGGAGGGAGACGTCCCGATCAGCCCCAGCATTTT,CASSLSGGRRPDQPQHF
NA,TRBJ2-2,NA,15,TRBV7-2,TGTGCCAGCAGCCTTTCAGGGGTGGACACCGGGGAGCTGTTTTTT,CASSLSGVDTGELFF
once,TRBJ1-2,NA,13,TRBV2,TGTGCCAGCAGTGATGCAGGGCTTGGTGGCTACACCTTC,CASSDAGLGGYTF
NA,TRBJ2-1,TRBD2,15,TRBV24-1,TGTGCCACCAGTTTCGGCGGGGGGTTCTACAATGAGCAGTTCTTC,CATSFGGGFYNEQFF
NA,TRBJ1-1,NA,15,TRBV6-6,TGTGCCAGCAGCACCCATGGGCCGGGGGAAACTGAAGCTTTCTTT,CASSTHGPGETEAFF
NA,TRBJ2-1,NA,13,TRBV7-2,TGTGCCAGCAGCTTAGCCAGTGACAATGAGCAGTTCTTC,CASSLASDNEQFF
NA,TRBJ1-2,NA,12,TRBV19,TGTGCCAGTAGTACGAACAATTTTGGCTACACCTTC,CASSTNNFGYTF
NA,TRBJ2-3,NA,13,TRBV20-1,TGCAGTGCTAGTGGCTCTAACACAGATACGCAGTATTTT,CSASGSNTDTQYF
NA,TRBJ1-3,NA,17,TRBV4-2,TGTGCCAGCAGCCAGGCCGCCCGCCCAGGGTTCGGAAACACCATATATTTT,CASSQAARPGFGNTIYF
NA,TRBJ1-2,TRBD1,15,TRBV4-1,TGCGCCAGCAGCCAAGAGCTGGACAGGGGTTATGGCTACACCTTC,CASSQELDRGYGYTF
few,TRBJ1-3,NA,14,TRBV7-2,TGTGCCAGCAGCTTAGGGACAGTTGGAAACACCATATATTTT,CASSLGTVGNTIYF
once,TRBJ2-7,TRBD1,14,TRBV24-1,TGTGCCACCAGTAGACAGGGGGCAAGGGACGAGCAGTACTTC,CATSRQGARDEQYF
NA,TRBJ1-5,NA,12,TRBV6-5,TGTGCCTCCGGCGGTTCCGATCAGCCCCAGCATTTT,CASGGSDQPQHF
few,TRBJ1-1,TRBD1,14,TRBV5-1,TGCGCCAGCAGCCGAACAGGGGGCGGCACTGAAGCTTTCTTT,CASSRTGGGTEAFF
NA,TRBJ2-1,TRBD2,15,TRBV5-5,TGTGCCAGCAGTTCTCTTCCGGGACTAGCGGGGGGGCAGTTCTTC,CASSSLPGLAGGQFF
few,TRBJ2-2,NA,14,TRBV2,TGTGCCAGCACACAGGCCAACTCCCCCGGGGAGCTGTTTTTT,CASTQANSPGELFF
NA,TRBJ1-6,TRBD1,18,TRBV4-3,TGCGCCAGCAGCCAAGAAATAAGTGTTGGGACAGGCAATTCACCCCTCCACTTT,CASSQEISVGTGNSPLHF
NA,TRBJ2-7,NA,14,TRBV7-2,TGTGCCAGCAGCGAAGCCCACTCTACCTACGAGCAGTACTTC,CASSEAHSTYEQYF
NA,TRBJ1-1,TRBD1,15,TRBV29-1,TGCAGCGCAACCCTAAGCTCCGCAGGGGGCACTGAAGCTTTCTTT,CSATLSSAGGTEAFF
many,TRBJ2-4,NA,15,TRBV7-2,TGTGCCAGCAGCCCAGCGGGTGTTGTAGAAAACATTCAGTACTTC,CASSPAGVVENIQYF
NA,TRBJ2-1,NA,14,TRBV3-1/TRBV3-2,TGTGCCAGCAGCCAACAAGGGGAGGTGGGTGAGCAGTTCTTC,CASSQQGEVGEQFF
NA,TRBJ2-7,TRBD2,16,TRBV2,TGTGCCAGCAGCCGTATGACTAGCGTGATCTCCTACGAGCAGTACTTC,CASSRMTSVISYEQYF
NA,TRBJ2-2,TRBD1,16,TRBV3-1/TRBV3-2,TGTGCCAGCAGCCAGGGACAGGGGGCGTACACCGGGGAGCTGTTTTTT,CASSQGQGAYTGELFF
NA,TRBJ2-7,TRBD1,15,TRBV6-1,TGTGCCAGCAGTGATAGGACAGGCCGGGGTCACGAGCAGTACTTC,CASSDRTGRGHEQYF
NA,TRBJ2-5,NA,13,TRBV7-2,TGTGCCAGCAGCTCCCCAGGACAAGAGACCCAGTACTTC,CASSSPGQETQYF
few,TRBJ1-4,NA,15,TRBV10-3,TGTGCCATCAGTGAGTCAGGGGATACTAATGAAAAACTGTTTTTT,CAISESGDTNEKLFF
NA,TRBJ1-5,NA,14,TRBV15,TGTGCCACCAGCAGAGATAGAGGTAGTCAGCCCCAGCATTTT,CATSRDRGSQPQHF
NA,TRBJ1-6,TRBD1,17,TRBV20-1,TGCAGTGCTAGTCGGACAGGGGCGAGCTCCTATAATTCACCCCTCCACTTT,CSASRTGASSYNSPLHF
NA,TRBJ1-1,NA,14,TRBV2,TGTGCCAGCAGAGATATTGGAGCGAACACTGAAGCTTTCTTT,CASRDIGANTEAFF
once,TRBJ1-5,NA,12,TRBV6-2/TRBV6-3,TGTGCCAGCAGTAAAGACTATATGCCCCAGCATTTT,CASSKDYMPQHF
NA,TRBJ1-2,NA,15,TRBV5-4,TGTGCCAGCAGCTTACTATCGGCGGAGAACTATGGCTACACCTTC,CASSLLSAENYGYTF
NA,TRBJ2-3,TRBD2,16,TRBV4-2,TGTGCCAGCAGCCAATTAGCGGGACTAAGCGCAGATACGCAGTATTTT,CASSQLAGLSADTQYF
NA,TRBJ2-5,NA,11,TRBV30,TGTGCCTGGAACCTCGGGGGGACCCAGTACTTC,CAWNLGGTQYF
NA,TRBJ2-1,TRBD2,15,TRBV20-1,TGCAGTGCTAGTGCTTTCAGCGGGAGTAGGAATGAGCAGTTCTTC,CSASAFSGSRNEQFF
NA,TRBJ1-1,TRBD1,14,TRBV5-1,TGCGCCAGCAGCTTGGACGGACAGGGCAATGAAGCTTTCTTT,CASSLDGQGNEAFF
NA,TRBJ2-7,TRBD1,14,TRBV19,TGTGCCAGTACCCAAGGGACAGGAATCTACGAGCAGTACTTC,CASTQGTGIYEQYF
NA,TRBJ2-1,NA,14,TRBV4-1,TGCGCCAGCAGCCCCCAGGGAACCCACAATGAGCAGTTCTTC,CASSPQGTHNEQFF
NA,TRBJ2-5,TRBD2,17,TRBV2,TGTGCCAGCAGTGAATCCCGGACTAGTTTAGTTCAAGAGACCCAGTACTTC,CASSESRTSLVQETQYF
NA,TRBJ2-1,TRBD2,18,TRBV19,TGTGCCAGTAGTGATCCAGCGGGAGGGCGTTTATCTCTCTATGAGCAGTTCTTC,CASSDPAGGRLSLYEQFF
NA,TRBJ1-4,NA,16,TRBV27,TGTGCCAGCAGTAAAAACAGGGTCCGGGTCAATGAAAAACTGTTTTTT,CASSKNRVRVNEKLFF
few,TRBJ1-2,NA,16,TRBV19,TGTGCCAGTAGTAGAGCCAAAACCTCGGACAGCGGTGGCTACACCTTC,CASSRAKTSDSGGYTF